This entry describes one TCR beta chain. Sequenced by immunoSEQ multiplex PCR; TCRdb stores in-frame clones only, minus some. The table shows 50,000 to 55,000 clones, with 87% occurring only once. The V and J ends lost 3 bases and 2 bases, in that order; junction bases with no gene match: 2. CDR1 is SGHNT and CDR2 is YENEEA in the germline V gene. The CDR3 sequence is 14 residues long. This sample stems from a study of blood T cell repertoires in COVID-19. Overall study: T cells, B-cell-depleted T cells, or PBMCs supplied cDNA or gDNA.

This TCR derives from a man in his fifties with active COVID-19. Sequencing was carried out using peripheral blood. V and J are TRBV11-3 and TRBJ2-7, with 9 positions matching TRBD1. Written as DNA, the CDR3 is TGTGCCAGCAGCTTGACAGGGGGACCCTACGAGCAGTACTTC. Translating gives CASSLTGGPYEQYF.